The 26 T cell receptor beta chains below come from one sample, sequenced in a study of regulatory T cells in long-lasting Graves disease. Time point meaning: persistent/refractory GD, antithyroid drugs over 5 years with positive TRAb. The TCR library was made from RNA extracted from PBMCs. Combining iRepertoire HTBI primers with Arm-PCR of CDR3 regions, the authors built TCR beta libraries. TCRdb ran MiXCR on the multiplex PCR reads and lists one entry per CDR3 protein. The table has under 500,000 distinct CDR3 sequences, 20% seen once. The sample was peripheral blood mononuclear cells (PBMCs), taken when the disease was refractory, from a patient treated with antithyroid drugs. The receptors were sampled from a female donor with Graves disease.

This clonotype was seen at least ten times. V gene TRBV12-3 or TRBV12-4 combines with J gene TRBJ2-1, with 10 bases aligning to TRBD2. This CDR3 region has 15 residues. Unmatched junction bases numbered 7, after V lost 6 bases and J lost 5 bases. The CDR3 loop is CASRELAGTNNEQFF. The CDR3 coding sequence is TGTGCCAGCAGGGAACTAGCGGGGACTAACAATGAGCAGTTCTTC.

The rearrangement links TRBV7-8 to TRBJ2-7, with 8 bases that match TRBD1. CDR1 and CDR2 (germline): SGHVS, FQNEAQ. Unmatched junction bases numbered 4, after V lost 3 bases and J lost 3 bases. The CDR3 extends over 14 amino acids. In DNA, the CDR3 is TGTGCCAGCAGCTTGGGACAGGCAGGCTACGAGCAGTACTTC. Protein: CASSLGQAGYEQYF. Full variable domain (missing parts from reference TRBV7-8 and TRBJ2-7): GAGVSQSPRYKVAKRGQDVALRCDPISGHVSLFWYQQALGQGPEFLTYFQNEAQLDKSGLPSDRFFAERPEGSVSTLKIQRTQQEDSAVYLCASSLGQAGYEQYFGPGTRLTVT.

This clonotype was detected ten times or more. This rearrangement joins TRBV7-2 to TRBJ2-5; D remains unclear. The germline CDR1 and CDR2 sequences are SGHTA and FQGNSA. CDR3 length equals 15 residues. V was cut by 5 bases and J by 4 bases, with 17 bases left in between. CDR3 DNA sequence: TGTGCCAGCAGCCCCGAATCCCCCTGGGGAGAGACCCAGTACTTC. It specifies CASSPESPWGETQYF.

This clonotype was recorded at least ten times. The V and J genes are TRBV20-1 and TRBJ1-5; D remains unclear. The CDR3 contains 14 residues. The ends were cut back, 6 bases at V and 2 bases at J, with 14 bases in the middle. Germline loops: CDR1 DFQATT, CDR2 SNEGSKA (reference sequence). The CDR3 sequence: CSAQRAAGNQPQHF. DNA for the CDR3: TGCAGTGCCCAGCGGGCGGCAGGCAATCAGCCCCAGCATTTT.

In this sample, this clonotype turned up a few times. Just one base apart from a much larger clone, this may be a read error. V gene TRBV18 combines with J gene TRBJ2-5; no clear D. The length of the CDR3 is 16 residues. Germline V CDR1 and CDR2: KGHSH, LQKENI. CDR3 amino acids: CANSPPYLPHQETQYF. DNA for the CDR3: TGTGCCAACTCACCACCCTACTTGCCACACCAAGAGACCCAGTACTTC.

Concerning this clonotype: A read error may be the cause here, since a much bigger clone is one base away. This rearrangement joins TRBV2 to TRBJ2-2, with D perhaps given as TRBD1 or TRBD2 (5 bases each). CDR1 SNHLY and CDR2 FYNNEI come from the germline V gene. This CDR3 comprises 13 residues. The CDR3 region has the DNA TGTACCAGCAGAAGGGACGTCACCGGGGAGCTGTTTTTT. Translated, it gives CTSRRDVTGELFF.

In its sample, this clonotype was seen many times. DNA for the CDR3: TGTGCCACCAGCAGGGCTATTACCGGGACCCGCAATCAGCCCCAGCATTTT. As protein: CATSRAITGTRNQPQHF. The chain is built from TRBV15 and TRBJ1-5; perhaps TRBD1 as D (5 bases). The ends were cut back, 3 bases at V and 2 bases at J, with 17 bases in the middle. Per the germline V gene, CDR1 is LNHNV and CDR2 is YYDKDF (reference sequence). This CDR3 has 17 amino acids.

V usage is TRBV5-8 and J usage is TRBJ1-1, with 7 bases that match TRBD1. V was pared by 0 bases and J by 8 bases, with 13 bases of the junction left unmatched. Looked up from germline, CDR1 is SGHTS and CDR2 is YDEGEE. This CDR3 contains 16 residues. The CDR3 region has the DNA TGTGCCAGCAGCTTGGGAAGGGGGCGACTCCCGGACGAAGCTTTCTTT. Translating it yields CASSLGRGRLPDEAFF.

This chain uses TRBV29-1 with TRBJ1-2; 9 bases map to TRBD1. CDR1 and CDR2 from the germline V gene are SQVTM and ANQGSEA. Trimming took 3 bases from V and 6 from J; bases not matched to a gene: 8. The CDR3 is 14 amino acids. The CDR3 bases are TGCAGCGTTGATCCCAGGACAGGGGTCGATGGCTACACCTTC. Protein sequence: CSVDPRTGVDGYTF.

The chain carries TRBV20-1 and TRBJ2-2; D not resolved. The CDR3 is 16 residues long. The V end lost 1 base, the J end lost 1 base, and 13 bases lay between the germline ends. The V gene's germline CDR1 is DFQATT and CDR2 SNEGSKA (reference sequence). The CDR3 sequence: CSARAPRLKNTGELFF. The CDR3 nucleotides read TGCAGTGCTAGAGCCCCCAGGCTAAAGAACACCGGGGAGCTGTTTTTT.

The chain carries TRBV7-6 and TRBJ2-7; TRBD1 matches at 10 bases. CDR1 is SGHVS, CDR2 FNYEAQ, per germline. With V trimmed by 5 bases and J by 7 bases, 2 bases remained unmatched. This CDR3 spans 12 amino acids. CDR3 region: CASSGTGEEQYF. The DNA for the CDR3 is TGTGCCAGCAGCGGGACAGGGGAGGAGCAGTACTTC.

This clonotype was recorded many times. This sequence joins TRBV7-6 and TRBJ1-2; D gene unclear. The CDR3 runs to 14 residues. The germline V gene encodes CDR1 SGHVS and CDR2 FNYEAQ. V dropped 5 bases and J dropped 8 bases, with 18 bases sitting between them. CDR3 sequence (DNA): TGTGCCAGCAGCGCACAAAGCGGTCTCCCCGGCTACACCTTC. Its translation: CASSAQSGLPGYTF. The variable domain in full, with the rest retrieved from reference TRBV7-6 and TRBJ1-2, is GAGVSQSPRYKVTKRGQDVALRCDPISGHVSLYWYRQALGQGPEFLTYFNYEAQQDKSGLPNDRFSAERPEGSISTLTIQRTEQRDSAMYRCASSAQSGLPGYTFGSGTRLTVV.

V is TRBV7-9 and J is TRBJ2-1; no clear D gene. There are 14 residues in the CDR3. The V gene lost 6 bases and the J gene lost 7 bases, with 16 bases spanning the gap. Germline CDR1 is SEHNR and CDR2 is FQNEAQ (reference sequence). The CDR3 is CASSPWPGPNEQFF. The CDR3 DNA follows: TGTGCCAGCAGTCCGTGGCCAGGTCCTAATGAGCAGTTCTTC.

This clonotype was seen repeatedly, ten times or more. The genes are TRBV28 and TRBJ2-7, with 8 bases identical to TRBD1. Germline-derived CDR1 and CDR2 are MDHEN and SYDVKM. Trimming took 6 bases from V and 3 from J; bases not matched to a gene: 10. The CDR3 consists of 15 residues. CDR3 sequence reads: CASSLSGTGLYEQYF. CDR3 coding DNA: TGTGCCAGCAGCCTCTCCGGGACAGGCCTCTACGAGCAGTACTTC. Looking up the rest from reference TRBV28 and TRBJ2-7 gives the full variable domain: DVKVTQSSRYLVKRTGEKVFLECVQDMDHENMFWYRQDPGLGLRLIYFSYDVKMKEKGDIPEGYSVSREKKERFSLILESASTNQTSMYLCASSLSGTGLYEQYFGPGTRLTVT.

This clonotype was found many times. The CDR3 protein is CASSETSGTETQYF. The CDR3 nucleotides are TGTGCCAGCAGTGAGACTAGCGGGACTGAGACCCAGTACTTC. The V and J genes are TRBV6-1 and TRBJ2-5; TRBD2 agrees at 11 bases. V lost 3 bases, J lost 5 bases, and 2 bases stayed unmatched. The CDR3 is 14 residues long. Per the germline V gene, CDR1 is MNHNS and CDR2 is SASEGT.

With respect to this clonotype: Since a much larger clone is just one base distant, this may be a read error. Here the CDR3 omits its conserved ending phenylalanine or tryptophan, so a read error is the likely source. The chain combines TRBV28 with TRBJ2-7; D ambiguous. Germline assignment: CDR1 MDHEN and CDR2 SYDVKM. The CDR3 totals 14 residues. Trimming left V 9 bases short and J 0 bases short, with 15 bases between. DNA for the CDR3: TGTGCCAGTGCCCCCCCGGGCCTCTCCTACGAGCAGTACCTC. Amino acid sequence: CASAPPGLSYEQYL.

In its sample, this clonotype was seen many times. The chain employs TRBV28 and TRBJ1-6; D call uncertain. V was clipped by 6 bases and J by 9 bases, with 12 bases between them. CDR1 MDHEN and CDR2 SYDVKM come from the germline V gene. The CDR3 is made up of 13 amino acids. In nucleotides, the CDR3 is TGTGCCAGCAGCCCTGGAGCCGCTTCACCCCTCCACTTT. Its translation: CASSPGAASPLHF.

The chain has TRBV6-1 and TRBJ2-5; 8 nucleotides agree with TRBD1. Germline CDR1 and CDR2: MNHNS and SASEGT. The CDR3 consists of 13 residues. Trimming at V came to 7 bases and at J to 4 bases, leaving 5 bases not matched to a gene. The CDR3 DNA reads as TGTGCCAGCACCACCGGGACAGGAGAGACCCAGTACTTC. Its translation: CASTTGTGETQYF.

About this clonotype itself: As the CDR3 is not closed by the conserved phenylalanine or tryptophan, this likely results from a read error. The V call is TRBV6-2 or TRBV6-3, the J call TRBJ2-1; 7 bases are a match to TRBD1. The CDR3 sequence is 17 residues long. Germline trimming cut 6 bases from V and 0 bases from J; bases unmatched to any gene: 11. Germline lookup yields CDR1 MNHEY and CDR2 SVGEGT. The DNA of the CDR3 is TGTGCCAGCAGGAACTTAAAACGGACAGGCTCCTACAATGAGCAGTTCCTC. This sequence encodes CASRNLKRTGSYNEQFL.

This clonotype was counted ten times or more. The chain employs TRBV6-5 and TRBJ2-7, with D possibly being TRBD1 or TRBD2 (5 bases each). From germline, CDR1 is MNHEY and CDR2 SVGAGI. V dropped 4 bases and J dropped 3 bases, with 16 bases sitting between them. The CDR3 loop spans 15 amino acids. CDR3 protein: CASSFGHGGYYEQYF. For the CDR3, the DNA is TGTGCCAGCAGTTTTGGACACGGAGGTTACTACGAGCAGTACTTC.

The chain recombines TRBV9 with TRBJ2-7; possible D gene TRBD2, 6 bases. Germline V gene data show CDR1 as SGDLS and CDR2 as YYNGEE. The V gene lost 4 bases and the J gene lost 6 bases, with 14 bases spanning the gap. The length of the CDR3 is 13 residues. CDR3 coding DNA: TGTGCCAGCAGCCCCCGGGGGATGGGCGAGCAGTACTTC. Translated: CASSPRGMGEQYF.

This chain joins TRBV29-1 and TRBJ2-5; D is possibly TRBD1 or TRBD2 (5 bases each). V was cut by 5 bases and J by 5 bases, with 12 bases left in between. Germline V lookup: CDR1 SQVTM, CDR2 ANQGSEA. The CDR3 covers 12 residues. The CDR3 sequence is CSVFRGRETQYF. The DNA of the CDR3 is TGCAGCGTTTTCCGGGGCCGTGAGACCCAGTACTTC.

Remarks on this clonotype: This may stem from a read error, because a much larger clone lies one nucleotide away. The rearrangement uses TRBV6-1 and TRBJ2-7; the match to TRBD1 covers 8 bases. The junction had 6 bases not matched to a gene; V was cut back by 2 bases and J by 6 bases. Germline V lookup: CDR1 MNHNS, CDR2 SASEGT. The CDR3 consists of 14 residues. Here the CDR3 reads CASSEITGGREQYF. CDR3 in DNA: TGTGCCAGCAGTGAAATAACAGGGGGACGCGAGCAGTACTTC.

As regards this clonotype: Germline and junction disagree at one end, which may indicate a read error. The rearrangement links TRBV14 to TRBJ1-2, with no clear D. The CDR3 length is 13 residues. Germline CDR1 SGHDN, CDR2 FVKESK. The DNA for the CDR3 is TGTGCCAGCAGCCAAGATCTCTCCGGGCAAAGCTCCTTC. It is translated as CASSQDLSGQSSF.

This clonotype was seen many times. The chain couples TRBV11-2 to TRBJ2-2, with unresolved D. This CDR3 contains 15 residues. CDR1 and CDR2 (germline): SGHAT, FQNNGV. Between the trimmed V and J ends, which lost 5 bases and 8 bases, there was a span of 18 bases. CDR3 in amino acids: CASSRGSRPRGELFF. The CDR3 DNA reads TGTGCCAGCAGCCGAGGCTCACGCCCCAGAGGGGAGCTGTTTTTT. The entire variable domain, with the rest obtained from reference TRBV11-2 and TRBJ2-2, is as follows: EAGVAQSPRYKIIEKRQSVAFWCNPISGHATLYWYQQILGQGPKLLIQFQNNGVVDDSQLPKDRFSAERLKGVDSTLKIQPAKLEDSAVYLCASSRGSRPRGELFFGEGSRLTVL.

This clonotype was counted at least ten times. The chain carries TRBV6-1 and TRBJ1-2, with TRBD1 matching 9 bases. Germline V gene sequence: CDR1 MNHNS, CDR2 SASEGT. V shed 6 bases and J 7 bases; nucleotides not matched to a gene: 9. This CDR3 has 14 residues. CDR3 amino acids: CASRQTQGAGGYTF. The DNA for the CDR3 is TGTGCCAGCAGACAGACACAGGGGGCAGGTGGCTACACCTTC.